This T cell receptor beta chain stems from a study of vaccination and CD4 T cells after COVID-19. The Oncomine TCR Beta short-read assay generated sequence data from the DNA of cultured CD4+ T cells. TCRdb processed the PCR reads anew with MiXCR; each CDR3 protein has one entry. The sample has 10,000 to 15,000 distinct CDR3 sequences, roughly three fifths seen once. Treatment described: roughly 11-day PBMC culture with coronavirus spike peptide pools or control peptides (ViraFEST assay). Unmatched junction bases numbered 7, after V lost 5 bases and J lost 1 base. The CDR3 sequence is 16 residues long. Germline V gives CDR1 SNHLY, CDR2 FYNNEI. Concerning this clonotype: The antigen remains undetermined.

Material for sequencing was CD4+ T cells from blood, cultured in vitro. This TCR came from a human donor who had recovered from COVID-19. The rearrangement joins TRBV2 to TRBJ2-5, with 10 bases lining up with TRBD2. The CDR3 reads CASSKTSGTVQETQYF. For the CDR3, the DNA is TGTGCCAGCAGTAAAACTAGCGGGACAGTCCAAGAGACCCAGTACTTC.